This entry features one T cell receptor beta chain sequence. Its binding antigen is unknown. Nothing much larger sits one base from this clone, and base qualities are not available. Interpreted using the paper, the time point label stands for: pretherapy, before neoadjuvant immune checkpoint inhibitors. Samples were obtained from the phase 2 randomized NEOSTAR trial, in which neoadjuvant nivolumab or nivolumab plus ipilimumab followed by surgery was tested in operable NSCLC. V lost 4 bases and J lost 4 bases, and the count of bases not matched to a germline gene is 5. CDR1 and CDR2 were assigned from the germline V gene (reference sequence) as SGHNT and YYREEE. From the cysteine up to the phenylalanine, the CDR3 has a length of 15 residues. Only the CDR3 DNA is retained, 45 bases long and in frame from the first base. Library preparation was by the immunoSEQ multiplex PCR assay. As for how the authors treated the data: Repertoires were summarized in terms of richness and clonality, and significantly expanded and contracted clones between pre- and post-therapy samples were identified. The table was pulled from immuneACCESS by TCRdb, which kept in-frame rearrangements only. Such tables lose some clones; where checked, under half of the loss comes from unresolved V genes, and the rest has no known cause. V and J calls and clone size are as listed in that table; D and trimming were resolved from the DNA. The table for this sample lists 40,000 to 55,000 clones; roughly 91% of them were counted only once. The ten largest clonotypes hold roughly 3.7% of the sample.

The data belong to a study of neoadjuvant nivolumab and ipilimumab in lung cancer (dated by TCRdb to 2020 to 2022). Context from the whole study: Nivolumab was given at 3 mg/kg intravenously on days 1, 15 and 29, and the combination arm added ipilimumab 1 mg/kg on day 1 only. For each study arm, the primary endpoint of the trial was the rate of major pathologic response (MPR) in the intention-to-treat population. In the trial, approximately 45 patients with operable NSCLC were treated, of whom approximately 23 were randomized to nivolumab monotherapy and around 20 to nivolumab plus ipilimumab. TCR repertoires in pretherapy (baseline) peripheral blood were compared with TCR repertoires in tumors resected at surgery after neoadjuvant immune checkpoint blockade. Matched pretherapy and resected tumor pairs were analyzed for seven patients, of whom four received nivolumab and three received nivolumab plus ipilimumab.

Study-wide conclusions, independent of this receptor: Resected tumors had greater TCR richness and clonality than tumor-adjacent uninvolved lung, and increases were observed in more dual-therapy-treated tumors. Richness in tumors resected after neoadjuvant therapy showed a positive correlation with pretherapy blood TCR richness (Spearman R = 0.82). Tumor T-cell richness and clonality rose from pretherapy to surgery in three of three dual-therapy tumors but in only two of four nivolumab-treated tumors. A small number of samples was subjected to TCR sequencing. There was no significant correlation between TCR clonality and pathologic tumor regression, and just a single major-pathologic-response sample was available for the clonality-regression analysis.

The TCR was taken from an adult with non-small cell lung cancer. Some clones in this sample may be carry-over from other donors' samples. The source material was blood, sampled before neoadjuvant nivolumab, alone or with ipilimumab. Rearrangement joined TRBV5-4 to TRBJ2-1, with 10 bases in between that match TRBD1. The DNA sequence reads TGTGCCAGCAGCCCGGGACAGGGGAAGTACAATGAGCAGTTCTTC. Its translation reads: CASSPGQGKYNEQFF.